This T cell receptor beta chain is drawn from a study of spatial heterogeneity in lung cancer. The time point here: sample taken at primary tumor resection. This CDR3 spans 15 amino acids. With 7 bases clipped from V and 0 bases from J, the junction kept 5 bases outside the gene matches. The germline V gene encodes CDR1 ENHRY and CDR2 SYGVKD. In this sample, this clonotype turned up many times. TCR cDNA molecules each carried a unique molecular identifier. MiXCR was run by TCRdb on the 5' RACE reads, yielding one entry per CDR3 protein. The data show 25,000 or so distinct CDR3 sequences, about 3.5% seen once.

The chain is built from TRBV10-3 and TRBJ2-3; 9 nucleotides agree with TRBD2. This receptor was taken from a female donor with early-stage non-small cell lung cancer. This material consisted of PBMCs, taken at surgery. CDR3 region: CAIIRTSDSTDTQYF. CDR3 nucleotides: TGTGCCATCATTCGGACTAGCGATAGCACAGATACGCAGTATTTT.